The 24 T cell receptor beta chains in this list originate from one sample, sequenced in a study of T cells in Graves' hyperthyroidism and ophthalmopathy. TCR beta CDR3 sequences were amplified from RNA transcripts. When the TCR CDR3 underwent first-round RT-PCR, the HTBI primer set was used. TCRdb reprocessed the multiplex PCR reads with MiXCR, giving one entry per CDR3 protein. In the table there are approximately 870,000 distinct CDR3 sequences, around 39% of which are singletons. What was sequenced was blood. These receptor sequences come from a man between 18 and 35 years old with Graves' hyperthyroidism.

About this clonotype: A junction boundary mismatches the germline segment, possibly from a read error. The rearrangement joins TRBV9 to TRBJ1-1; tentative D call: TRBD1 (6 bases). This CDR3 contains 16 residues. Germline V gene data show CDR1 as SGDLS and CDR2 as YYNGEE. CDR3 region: CASSVPPAGALTEASF. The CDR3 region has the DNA TGTGCCAGCAGCGTACCTCCGGCGGGGGCGCTCACTGAAGCTTCCTTT.

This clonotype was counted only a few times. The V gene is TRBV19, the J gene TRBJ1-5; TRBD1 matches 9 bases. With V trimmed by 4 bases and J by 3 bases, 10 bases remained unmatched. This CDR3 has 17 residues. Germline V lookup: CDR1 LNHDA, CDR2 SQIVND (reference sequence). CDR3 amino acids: CASSTQSTGGSNQPQHF. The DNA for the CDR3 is TGTGCCAGTAGTACACAATCGACAGGGGGGTCCAATCAGCCCCAGCATTTT.

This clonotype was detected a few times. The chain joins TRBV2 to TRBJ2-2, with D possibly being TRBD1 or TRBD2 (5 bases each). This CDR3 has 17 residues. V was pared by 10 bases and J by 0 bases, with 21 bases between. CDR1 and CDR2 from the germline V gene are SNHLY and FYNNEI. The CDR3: CATALPVGAANTGELFF. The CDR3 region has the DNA TGTGCCACTGCCCTCCCAGTCGGGGCCGCGAACACCGGGGAGCTGTTTTTT.

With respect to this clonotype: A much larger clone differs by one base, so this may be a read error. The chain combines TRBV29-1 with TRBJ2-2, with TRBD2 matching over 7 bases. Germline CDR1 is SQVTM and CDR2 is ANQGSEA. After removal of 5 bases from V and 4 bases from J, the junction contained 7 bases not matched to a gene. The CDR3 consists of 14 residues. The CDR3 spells CSVRGVIATGELFF. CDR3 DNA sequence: TGCAGCGTTCGGGGGGTGATAGCCACCGGGGAGCTGTTTTTT.

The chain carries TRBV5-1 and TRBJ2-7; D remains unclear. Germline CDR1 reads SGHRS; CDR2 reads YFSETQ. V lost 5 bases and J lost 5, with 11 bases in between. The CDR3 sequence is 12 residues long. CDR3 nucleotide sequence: TGCGCCAGCAGTGGTGAGAGTGACGAGCAGTACTTC. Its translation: CASSGESDEQYF.

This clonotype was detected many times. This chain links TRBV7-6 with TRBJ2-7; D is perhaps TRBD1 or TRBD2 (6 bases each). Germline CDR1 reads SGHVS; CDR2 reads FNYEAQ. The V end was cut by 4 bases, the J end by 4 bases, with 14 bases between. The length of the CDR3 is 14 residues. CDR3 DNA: TGTGCCAGCAGCTCCGCCGAAGGGGGGTACGAGCAGTACTTC. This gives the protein CASSSAEGGYEQYF.

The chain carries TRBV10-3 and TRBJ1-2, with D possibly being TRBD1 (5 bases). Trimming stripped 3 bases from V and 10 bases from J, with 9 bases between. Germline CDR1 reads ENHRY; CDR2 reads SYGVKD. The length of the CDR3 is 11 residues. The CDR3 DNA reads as TGTGCCATCAGTGAAGGGGAGATCTACACCTTC. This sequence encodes CAISEGEIYTF.

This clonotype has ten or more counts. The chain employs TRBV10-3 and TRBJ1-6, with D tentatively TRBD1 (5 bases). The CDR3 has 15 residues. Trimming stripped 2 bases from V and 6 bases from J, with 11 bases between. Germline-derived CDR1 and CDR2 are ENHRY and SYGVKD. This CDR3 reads CAISEAGNANSPLHF. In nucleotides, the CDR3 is TGTGCCATCAGTGAGGCAGGGAACGCTAATTCACCCCTCCACTTT.

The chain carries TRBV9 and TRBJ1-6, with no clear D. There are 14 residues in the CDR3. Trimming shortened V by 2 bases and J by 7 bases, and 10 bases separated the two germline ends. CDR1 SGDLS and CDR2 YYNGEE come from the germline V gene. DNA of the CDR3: TGTGCCAGCAGCGTGGAAGCGCAGAATTCACCCCTCCACTTT. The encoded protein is CASSVEAQNSPLHF.

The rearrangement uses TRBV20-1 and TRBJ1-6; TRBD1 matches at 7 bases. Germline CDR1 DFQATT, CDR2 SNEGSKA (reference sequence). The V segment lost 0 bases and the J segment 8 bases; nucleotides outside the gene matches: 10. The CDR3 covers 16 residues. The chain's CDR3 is CSARDLTGAVDSPLHF. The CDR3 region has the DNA TGCAGTGCTAGAGATCTTACAGGGGCGGTTGATTCACCCCTCCACTTT.

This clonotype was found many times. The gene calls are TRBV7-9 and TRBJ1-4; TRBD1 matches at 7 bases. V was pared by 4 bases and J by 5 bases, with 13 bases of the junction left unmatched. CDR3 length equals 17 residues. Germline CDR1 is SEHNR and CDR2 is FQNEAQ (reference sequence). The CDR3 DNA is TGTGCCAGCAGCTCCGAATTACAGGGGAGCAGGAATGAAAAACTGTTTTTT. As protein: CASSSELQGSRNEKLFF.

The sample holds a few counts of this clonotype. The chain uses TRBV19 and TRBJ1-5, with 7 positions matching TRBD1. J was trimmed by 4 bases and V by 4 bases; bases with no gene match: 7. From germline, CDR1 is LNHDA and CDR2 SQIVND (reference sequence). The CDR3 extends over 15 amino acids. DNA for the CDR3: TGTGCCAGTAGTACACCCGGGGACAGAAATCAGCCCCAGCATTTT. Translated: CASSTPGDRNQPQHF.

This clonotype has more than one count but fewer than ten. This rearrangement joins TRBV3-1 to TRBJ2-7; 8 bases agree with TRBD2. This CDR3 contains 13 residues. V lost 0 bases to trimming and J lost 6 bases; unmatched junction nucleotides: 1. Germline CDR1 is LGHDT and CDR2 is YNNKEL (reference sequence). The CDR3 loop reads CASSQELAAEQYF. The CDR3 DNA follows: TGTGCCAGCAGCCAAGAACTAGCGGCCGAGCAGTACTTC.

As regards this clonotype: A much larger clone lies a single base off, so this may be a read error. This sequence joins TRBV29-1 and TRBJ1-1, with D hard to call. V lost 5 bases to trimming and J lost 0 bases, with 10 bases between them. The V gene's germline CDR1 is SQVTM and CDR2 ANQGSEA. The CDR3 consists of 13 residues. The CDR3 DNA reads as TGCAGCGTTTGGGAGGGAGTGAACACTGAAGCTTTCTTT. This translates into CSVWEGVNTEAFF.

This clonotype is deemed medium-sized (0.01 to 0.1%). This chain's CDR3 is CSARMRGNTEAFF. CDR3 in DNA: TGCAGTGCTAGAATGAGGGGGAACACTGAAGCTTTCTTT. The chain is built from TRBV20-1 and TRBJ1-1, with a weak D call TRBD1 (5 bases). The length of the CDR3 is 13 residues. V was cut by 2 bases and J by 1 base, with 8 bases left in between. Germline loops: CDR1 DFQATT, CDR2 SNEGSKA (reference sequence).

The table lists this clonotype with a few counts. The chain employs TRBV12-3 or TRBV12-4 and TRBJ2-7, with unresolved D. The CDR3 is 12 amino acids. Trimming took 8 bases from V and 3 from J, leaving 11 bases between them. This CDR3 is CASSTPDYEQYF. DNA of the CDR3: TGTGCCAGCTCCACGCCTGACTACGAGCAGTACTTC.

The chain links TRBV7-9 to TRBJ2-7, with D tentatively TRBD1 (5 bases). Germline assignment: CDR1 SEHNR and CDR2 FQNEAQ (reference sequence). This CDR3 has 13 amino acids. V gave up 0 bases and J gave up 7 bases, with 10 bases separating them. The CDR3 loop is CASSLAGEKEQYF. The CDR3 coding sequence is TGTGCCAGCAGCTTAGCAGGGGAAAAAGAGCAGTACTTC.

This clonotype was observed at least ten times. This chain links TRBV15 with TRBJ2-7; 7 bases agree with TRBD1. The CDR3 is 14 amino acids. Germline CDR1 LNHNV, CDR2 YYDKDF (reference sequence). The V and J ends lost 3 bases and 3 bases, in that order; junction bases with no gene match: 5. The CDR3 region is CATSRDRSYYEQYF. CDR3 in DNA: TGTGCCACCAGCAGGGACAGGAGTTACTACGAGCAGTACTTC.

Here the CDR3 reads CSAGTAGGPPGELFF. In nucleotides, the CDR3 is TGCAGTGCTGGAACAGCGGGAGGGCCGCCCGGGGAGCTGTTTTTT. The chain combines TRBV20-1 with TRBJ2-2; 10 positions match TRBD2. The CDR3 is 15 amino acids. The germline V gene has CDR1 DFQATT and CDR2 SNEGSKA (reference sequence). The V and J ends lost 5 bases and 6 bases, in that order; junction bases with no gene match: 9.

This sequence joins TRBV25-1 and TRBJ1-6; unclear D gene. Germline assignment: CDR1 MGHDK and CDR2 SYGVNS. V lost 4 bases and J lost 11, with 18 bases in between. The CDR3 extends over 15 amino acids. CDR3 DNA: TGTGCCAGCAGTGGCGGCGGCCAAGGGCATCCACCCCTCCACTTT. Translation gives CASSGGGQGHPPLHF.

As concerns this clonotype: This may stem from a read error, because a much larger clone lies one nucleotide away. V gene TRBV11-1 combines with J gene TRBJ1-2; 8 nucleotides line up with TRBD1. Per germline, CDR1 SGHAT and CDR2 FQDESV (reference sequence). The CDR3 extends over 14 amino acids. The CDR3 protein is CAGSPTDRAYGYTF. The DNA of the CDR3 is TGTGCCGGCAGCCCGACGGACAGGGCCTATGGCTACACCTTC.

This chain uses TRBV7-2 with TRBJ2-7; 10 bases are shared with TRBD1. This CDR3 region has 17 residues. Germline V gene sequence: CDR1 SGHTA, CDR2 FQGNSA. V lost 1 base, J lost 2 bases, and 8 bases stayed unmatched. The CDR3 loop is CASSLERPGTGAYEQYF. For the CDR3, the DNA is TGTGCCAGCAGCTTAGAGAGACCCGGGACAGGGGCCTACGAGCAGTACTTC.

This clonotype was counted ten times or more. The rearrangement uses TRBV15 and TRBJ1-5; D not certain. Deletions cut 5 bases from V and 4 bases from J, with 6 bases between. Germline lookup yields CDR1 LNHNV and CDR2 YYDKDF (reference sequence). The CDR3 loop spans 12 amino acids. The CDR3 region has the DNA TGTGCCACCAGCGCTAATAATCAGCCCCAGCATTTT. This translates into CATSANNQPQHF.

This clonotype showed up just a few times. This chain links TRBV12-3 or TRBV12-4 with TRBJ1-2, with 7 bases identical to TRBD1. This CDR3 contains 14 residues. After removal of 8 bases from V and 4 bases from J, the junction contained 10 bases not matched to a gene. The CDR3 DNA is TGTGCCAGCTCACCAAGGACAGGCACCTATGGCTACACCTTC. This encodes CASSPRTGTYGYTF.